This record looks at one T cell receptor (beta chain) sequence and its context. The clone's antigen remains unknown. No qualities accompany the bases; no much larger clone lies one base away. The immunoSEQ Assay was used to sequence TCR beta CDR3 regions from DNA. Concerning the study's data processing: To compute T cell density, TCR beta template counts were normalized to usable DNA, which was estimated by amplifying housekeeping genes. Richness was estimated with the preseqR package, extrapolating to 400,000 templates for PBMC samples and 120,000 templates for tissue samples. Clonality was calculated as one minus Pielou's evenness. Differential abundance testing on productive amino-acid clonotypes, with a minimum total count of 5 and an alpha of 0.1, was used to identify tissue-enriched TCRs. The Jaccard Index and the Morisita Overlap Index were used to measure repertoire overlap between compartments. GLIPH clustered TCR beta CDR3s with public tetramer-defined viral CDR3s; viral motifs required at least three viral sequences plus V-gene enrichment. What TCRdb holds here is the immuneACCESS table cut down to in-frame rearrangements. Part of the clones is not present; checked against another copy, under half of the missing clones reflect an unresolved V gene, and the others are unexplained. That table gives V, J and clone size, and the DNA gave D and trimming. The sample table holds 30,000 to 40,000 clones, of which roughly 86% were seen once. The ten largest clones take up approximately 6.9% of the sample.

This sample was taken from a study of T cells in localized non-small cell lung cancer (dated by TCRdb to 2020 to 2022). At the level of the whole study: The study analyzed T cell repertoires of 236 early-stage NSCLC patients, comparing tumors and uninvolved tumor-adjacent lungs. The cohort was made up of 200 to 250 treatment-naive NSCLC patients whose localized lung tumors had been resected. The mean age of the NSCLC patients was about 70 years, with 130 or so men and around 100 women. Study-level results and caveats: Because multi-region tumor sequencing was not done, intratumor heterogeneity could not be ruled out. Longer overall survival was associated with higher blood T cell density, whereas shorter survival was associated with higher adjacent-lung clonality. A median of 57 of the top 100 tumor clones turned up in the paired uninvolved adjacent lung, and roughly 28 of those clones also ranked among the top 100 of that same adjacent lung. Because the study design was exploratory, TCR variables were selected using unadjusted p-values without false-discovery rate correction. Uninvolved tumor-adjacent lung showed the highest T cell clonality, higher than tumor, which suggests more focused antigenic responses in the uninvolved tumor-adjacent lung.

Looking up the germline V gene (reference sequence) yields CDR1 SGHNT and CDR2 YYREEE. Spanning cysteine to phenylalanine, the CDR3 consists of 15 amino acids. The read is trimmed to its CDR3 DNA, 45 bases read in frame from base 1. The germline ends are 17 bases apart after V is trimmed by 4 bases and J by 4 bases. At diagnosis, peripheral blood, uninvolved tumor-adjacent lung and tumor were collected and stored as a combination of fresh-frozen and FFPE material. For TCR repertoire profiling, the blood samples were analyzed as peripheral blood mononuclear cells. The receptor chain draws on TRBV5-4 and TRBJ1-2; the D gene identity is not certain. This specimen consisted of peripheral blood, obtained before any cancer treatment. The receptor comes from a man between 40 and 69 years old with stage I lung adenocarcinoma. The CDR3 reads as follows: CASSLASGQAYGYTF. The sequenced DNA: TGTGCCAGCAGCCTGGCCTCGGGCCAGGCCTATGGCTACACCTTC. The CDR3, completed at both ends by the reference TRBV5-4 and TRBJ1-2 genes, gives the full variable domain ETGVTQSPTHLIKTRGQQVTLRCSSQSGHNTVSWYQQALGQGPQFIFQYYREEENGRGNFPPRFSGLQFPNYSSELNVNALELDDSALYLCASSLASGQAYGYTFGSGTRLTVV.